This T cell receptor (beta chain) came from a study of blood T cell repertoires in COVID-19. In the study overall: Acute-phase and convalescent COVID-19 samples originated in the United States, Italy and Spain. PBMCs, B-cell-depleted T cells, or T cells were the source of the cDNA or gDNA that made up the material.

Original handling: From reference gene primer amplification, estimates of nucleated cell counts were derived. The repertoire was sequenced with immunoSEQ multiplex PCR; TCRdb's copy has only in-frame clones and lacks some. D and trimming were read from the DNA, whereas the V and J calls and clone size are those reported in that table. This sample has 89,000 or so clones, with approximately 85% found just once. CDR1 is MNHEY and CDR2 is SVGEGT in the germline V gene. Deletions cut 6 bases from V and 7 bases from J, with 24 bases between. The CDR3 is made up of 16 amino acids. This chain joins TRBV6-2 or TRBV6-3 and TRBJ1-2; a possible D gene is TRBD1 (6 bases). The clonotype was recovered from a human donor in a cohort sampled during active COVID-19. The sample taken for sequencing was peripheral blood. This chain's CDR3 is CASSRSPGAGVGGYTF. CDR3 nucleotide sequence: TGTGCCAGCAGCCGCTCTCCGGGCGCAGGGGTGGGTGGCTACACCTTC.